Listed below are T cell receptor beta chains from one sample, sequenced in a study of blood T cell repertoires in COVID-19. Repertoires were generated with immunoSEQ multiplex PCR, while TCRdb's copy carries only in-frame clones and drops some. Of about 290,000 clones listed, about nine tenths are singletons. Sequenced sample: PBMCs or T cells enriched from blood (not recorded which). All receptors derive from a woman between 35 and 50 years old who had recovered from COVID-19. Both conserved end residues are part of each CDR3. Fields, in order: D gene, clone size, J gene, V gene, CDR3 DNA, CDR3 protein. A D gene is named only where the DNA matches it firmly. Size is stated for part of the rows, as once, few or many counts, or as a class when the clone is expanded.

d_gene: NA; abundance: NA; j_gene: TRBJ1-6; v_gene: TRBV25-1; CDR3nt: TGTGCCAGCAGTGAACTCCGGCCAGGGGATTCACCCCTCCACTTT; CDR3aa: CASSELRPGDSPLHF
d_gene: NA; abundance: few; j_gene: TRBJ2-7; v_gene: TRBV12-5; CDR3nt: TGTGCTAGTGGTTTGGGTACTAGCTACGAGCAGTACTTC; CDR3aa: CASGLGTSYEQYF
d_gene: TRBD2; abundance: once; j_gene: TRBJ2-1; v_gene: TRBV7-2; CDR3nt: TGTGCCAGCAGCTTAGCGCACCCTGGCTTAGCGGGTGATGAGCAGTTCTTC; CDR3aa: CASSLAHPGLAGDEQFF
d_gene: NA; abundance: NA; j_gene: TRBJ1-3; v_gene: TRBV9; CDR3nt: TGTGCCAGCGCAGGGGCCGGAAACACCATATATTTT; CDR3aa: CASAGAGNTIYF
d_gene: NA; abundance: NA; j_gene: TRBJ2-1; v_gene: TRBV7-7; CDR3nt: TGTGCTAGCAGCTTAGACCGGTCCTCCTACAATGAGCAGTTCTTC; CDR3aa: CASSLDRSSYNEQFF
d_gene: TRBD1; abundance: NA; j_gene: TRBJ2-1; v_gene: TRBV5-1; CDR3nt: TGCGCCAGCAGCCCCGACAGGGCATCCTACAATGAGCAGTTCTTC; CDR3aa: CASSPDRASYNEQFF
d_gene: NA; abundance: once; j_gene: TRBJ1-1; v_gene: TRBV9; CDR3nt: TGTGCCAGCAGCGTAGGGCCCAACACTGAAGCTTTCTTT; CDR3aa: CASSVGPNTEAFF
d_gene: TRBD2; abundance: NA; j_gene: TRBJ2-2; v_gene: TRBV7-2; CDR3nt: TGTGCCAGCATCCCGGGACTAGCGGGGAGGGGTGGCACCGGGGAGCTGTTTTTT; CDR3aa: CASIPGLAGRGGTGELFF
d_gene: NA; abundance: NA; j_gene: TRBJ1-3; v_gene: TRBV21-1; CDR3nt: TGTGCCAGCAGCAAAGCCCGGGACAAGAGAAACACCATATATTTT; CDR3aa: CASSKARDKRNTIYF
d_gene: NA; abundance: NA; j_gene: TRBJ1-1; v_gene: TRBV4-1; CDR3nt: TGCGCCAGCAGCCAAGTGGGGAGAGGGTTGAACACTGAAGCTTTCTTT; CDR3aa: CASSQVGRGLNTEAFF
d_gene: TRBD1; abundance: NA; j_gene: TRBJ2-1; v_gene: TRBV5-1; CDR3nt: TGCGCCAGCAGCTTGGGGGACAGGTACAATGAGCAGTTCTTC; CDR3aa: CASSLGDRYNEQFF
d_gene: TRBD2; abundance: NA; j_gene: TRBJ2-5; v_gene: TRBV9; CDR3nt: TGTGCCAGCAGCTCCTCACCCACCGGGACTAGCGGACAAGAGACCCAGTACTTC; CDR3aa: CASSSSPTGTSGQETQYF
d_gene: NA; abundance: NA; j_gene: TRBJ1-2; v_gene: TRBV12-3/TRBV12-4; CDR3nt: TGTGCCAGCAGTCCCCGGGGTTTAGATGGCTACACCTTC; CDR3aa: CASSPRGLDGYTF
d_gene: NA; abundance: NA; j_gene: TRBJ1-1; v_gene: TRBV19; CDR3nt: TGTGCCAGTAGTATCTCTGGGAGGTGGACTGAAGCTTTCTTT; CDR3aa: CASSISGRWTEAFF
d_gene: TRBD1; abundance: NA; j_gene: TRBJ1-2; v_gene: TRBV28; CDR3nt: TGTGCCGGACGGGGACAGGACTATGGCTACACCTTC; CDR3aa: CAGRGQDYGYTF
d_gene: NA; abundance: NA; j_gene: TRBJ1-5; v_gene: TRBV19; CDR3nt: TGTGCCAGTAGTTTCAACCCCGTGGGGGGACGGAGCAATCAGCCCCAGCATTTT; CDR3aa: CASSFNPVGGRSNQPQHF
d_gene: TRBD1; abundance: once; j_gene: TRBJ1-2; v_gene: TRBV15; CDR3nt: TGTGCCACCAGCAGGGACAGGGGAAGGGTTAGTCGAGGTGGCTACACCTTC; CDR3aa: CATSRDRGRVSRGGYTF
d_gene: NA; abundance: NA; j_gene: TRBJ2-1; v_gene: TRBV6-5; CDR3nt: TGTGCCAGCAGTTACGGGGAGATGGCCTACAATGAGCAGTTCTTC; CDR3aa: CASSYGEMAYNEQFF
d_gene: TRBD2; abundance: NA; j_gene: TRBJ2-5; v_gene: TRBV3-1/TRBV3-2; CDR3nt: TGTGCCAGCAGCCCACAGGAGCGGGGGAGGTTTGGGACCCAGTACTTC; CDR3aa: CASSPQERGRFGTQYF
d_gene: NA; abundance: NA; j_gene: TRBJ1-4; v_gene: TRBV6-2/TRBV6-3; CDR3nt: TGTGCCAGCAGTTGGACAGCGGCTAATGAAAAACTGTTTTTT; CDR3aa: CASSWTAANEKLFF
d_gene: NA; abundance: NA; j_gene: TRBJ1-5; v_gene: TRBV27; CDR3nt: TGTGCCAGCAGTTTAGCTCGCAGGGCTGGTCAGCCCCAGCATTTT; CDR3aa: CASSLARRAGQPQHF
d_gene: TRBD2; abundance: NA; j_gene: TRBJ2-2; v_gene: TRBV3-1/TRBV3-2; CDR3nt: TGTGCCAGCAGCCAAAAGGAGCGGGAGTTGGGCGGGGAGCTGTTTTTT; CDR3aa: CASSQKERELGGELFF
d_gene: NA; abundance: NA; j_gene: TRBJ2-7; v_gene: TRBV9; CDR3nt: TGTGCCAGCAGCGTTTCCGGGACACTCTCCTACGAGCAGTACTTC; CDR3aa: CASSVSGTLSYEQYF
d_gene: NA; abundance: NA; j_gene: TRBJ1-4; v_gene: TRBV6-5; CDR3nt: TGTGCCAGCAGTTACTCGAAAAGCTATAATGAAAAACTGTTTTTT; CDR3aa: CASSYSKSYNEKLFF
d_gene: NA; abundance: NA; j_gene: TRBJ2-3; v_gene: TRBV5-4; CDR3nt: TGTGCCAGCAGCCTACGATTAGCGGAACTCACAGATACGCAGTATTTT; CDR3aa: CASSLRLAELTDTQYF
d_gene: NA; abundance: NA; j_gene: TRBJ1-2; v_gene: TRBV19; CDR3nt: TGTGCCAGTAGTGTTTCTACAGCTAACTATGGCTACACCTTC; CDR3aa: CASSVSTANYGYTF
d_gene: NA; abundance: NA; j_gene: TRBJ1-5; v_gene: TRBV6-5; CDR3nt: TGTGCCAGCAGACCACAGGGCTCGAGTAATCAGCCCCAGCATTTT; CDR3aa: CASRPQGSSNQPQHF
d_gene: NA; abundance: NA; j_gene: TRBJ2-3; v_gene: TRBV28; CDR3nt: TGTGCCAGCAGTTTACCGGGACTGGGCACAGATACGCAGTATTTT; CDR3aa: CASSLPGLGTDTQYF
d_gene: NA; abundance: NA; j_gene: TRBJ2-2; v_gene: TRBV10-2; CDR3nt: TGCGCCAGCGCAGCGAGCGGGGAGCTGTTTTTT; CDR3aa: CASAASGELFF
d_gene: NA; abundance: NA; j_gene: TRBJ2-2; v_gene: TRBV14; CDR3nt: TGTGCCAGCAGCCTTGGGCCCGGGAGTGGGACCGGGGAGCTGTTTTTT; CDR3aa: CASSLGPGSGTGELFF
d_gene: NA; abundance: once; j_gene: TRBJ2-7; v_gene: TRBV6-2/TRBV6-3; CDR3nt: TGTGCCAGCAGTTACCTTGGCGGCCCCGGCGAGCAGTACTTC; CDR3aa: CASSYLGGPGEQYF
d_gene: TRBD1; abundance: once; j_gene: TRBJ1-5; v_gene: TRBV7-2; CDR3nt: TGTGCCAGCAGCTTACCAACAGGGGGGGGTCAGCCCCAGCATTTT; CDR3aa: CASSLPTGGGQPQHF
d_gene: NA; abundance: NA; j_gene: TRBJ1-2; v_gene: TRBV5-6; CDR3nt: TGTGCCAGCAGCTTGGACGCACAGGGAGTTAACTATGGCTACACCTTC; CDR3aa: CASSLDAQGVNYGYTF
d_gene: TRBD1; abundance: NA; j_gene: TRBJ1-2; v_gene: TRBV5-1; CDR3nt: TGCGCCAGCAGCTTAGGACAGGGGGCGCTTGGTATTCGTGGCTACACCTTC; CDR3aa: CASSLGQGALGIRGYTF
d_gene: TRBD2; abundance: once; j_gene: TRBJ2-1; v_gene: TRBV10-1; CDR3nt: TGCGCCAGCAGTGAGGGGATAGCGGGGGGGCCCTATGAGCAGTTCTTC; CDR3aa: CASSEGIAGGPYEQFF
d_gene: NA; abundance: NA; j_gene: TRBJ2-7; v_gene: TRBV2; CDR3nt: TGTGCCAGCACCTTAGCGGTCGCGAGGTCCTACGAGCAGTACTTC; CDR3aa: CASTLAVARSYEQYF
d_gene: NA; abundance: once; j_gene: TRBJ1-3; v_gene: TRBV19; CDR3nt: TGTGCCAGTAGTATCCCAGCAGGGGAGACTGGAAACACCATATATTTT; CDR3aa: CASSIPAGETGNTIYF
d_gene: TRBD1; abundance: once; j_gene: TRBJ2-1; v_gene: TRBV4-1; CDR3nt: TGCGCCAGCAGCCAAGAGGGGACAGGGATCTACAATGAGCAGTTCTTC; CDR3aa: CASSQEGTGIYNEQFF
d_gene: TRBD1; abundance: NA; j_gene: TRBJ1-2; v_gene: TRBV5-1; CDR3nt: TGCGCCAGCAGCTTGGGGCAGGGGGCTAACTATGGCTACACCTTC; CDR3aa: CASSLGQGANYGYTF
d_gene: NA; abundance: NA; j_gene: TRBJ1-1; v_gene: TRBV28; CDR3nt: TGTGCCAGCAGTTTCAGGATCACTGAAGCTTTCTTT; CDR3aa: CASSFRITEAFF
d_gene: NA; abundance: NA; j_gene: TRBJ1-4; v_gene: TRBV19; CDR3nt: TGTGCCAGTAGTCTCCCCCCAACTAATGAAAAACTGTTTTTT; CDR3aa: CASSLPPTNEKLFF
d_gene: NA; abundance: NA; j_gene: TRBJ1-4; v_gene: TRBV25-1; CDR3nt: TGTGCCAGCAGTAAAGGGAGGGGCTCAACTAATGAAAAACTGTTTTTT; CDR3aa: CASSKGRGSTNEKLFF
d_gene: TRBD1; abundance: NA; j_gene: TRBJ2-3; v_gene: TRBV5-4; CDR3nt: TGTGCCAGCAGCCAACGACAGGGGGCAGATACGCAGTATTTT; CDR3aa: CASSQRQGADTQYF
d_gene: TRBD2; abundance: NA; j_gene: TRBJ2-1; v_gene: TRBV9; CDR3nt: TGTGCCAGCAGCCTACGTAGCGGGCCATATAATGAGCAGTTCTTC; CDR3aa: CASSLRSGPYNEQFF
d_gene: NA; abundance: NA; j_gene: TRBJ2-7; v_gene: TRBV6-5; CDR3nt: TGTGCCAGCAGTTCCCACAGGGCTACGGAGCAGTACTTC; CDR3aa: CASSSHRATEQYF
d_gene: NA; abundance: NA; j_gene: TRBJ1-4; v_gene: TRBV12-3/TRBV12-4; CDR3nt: TGTGCCAGCAGTGTACAAGGAGGCGAAAAACTGTTTTTT; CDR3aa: CASSVQGGEKLFF
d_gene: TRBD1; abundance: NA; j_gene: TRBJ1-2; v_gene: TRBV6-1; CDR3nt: TGTGCCAGCAGTGAATCAGGGGGGAACTATGGCTACACCTTC; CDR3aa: CASSESGGNYGYTF
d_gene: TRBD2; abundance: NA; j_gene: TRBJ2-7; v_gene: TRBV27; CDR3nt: TGTGCCAGTCCTCCGCCGCGGGGACTAGCGTCTTTATGGGCGCAGTACTTC; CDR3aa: CASPPPRGLASLWAQYF
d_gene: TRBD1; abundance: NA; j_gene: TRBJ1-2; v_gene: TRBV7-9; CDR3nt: TGTGCCAGCGACGGAGGGGGCCTTGGCTACACCTTC; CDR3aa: CASDGGGLGYTF
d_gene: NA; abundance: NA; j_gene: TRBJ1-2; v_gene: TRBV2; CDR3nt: TGTGCCAGCAGGTGGAGTCCGGGGTATGGCTACACCTTC; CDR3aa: CASRWSPGYGYTF
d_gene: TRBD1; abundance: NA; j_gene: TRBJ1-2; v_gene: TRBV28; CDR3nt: TGTGCCAGCAGCAGAAACCCGGGACAGGGGGCTTATGGCTACACCTTC; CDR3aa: CASSRNPGQGAYGYTF
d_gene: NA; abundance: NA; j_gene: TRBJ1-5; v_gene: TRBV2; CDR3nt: TGTGCCAGCAATCGAGGAAATAGCAATCAGCCCCAGCATTTT; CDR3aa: CASNRGNSNQPQHF